Presented here are 2 T cell receptor beta chains from one specimen sequenced in a study of cytomegalovirus exposure and HLA in healthy donors (dated by TCRdb to about 2017). The library was prepared using the immunoSEQ multiplex PCR assay. The multiplex PCR relied on a mix of 60 forward primers for TCR Vbeta segments and 13 reverse primers for TCR Jbeta segments. The clones in this table, taken by TCRdb from immuneACCESS, are in-frame only. Not every clone is retained; where verified, under half of the shortfall comes from an unresolved V gene, and the cause of the rest is unknown. This specimen's table enumerates some 84,000 clones. Jointly, the top ten make up 0.5% to 0.65% of the sample. The material sequenced was PBMCs. The receptors come from a man aged 45-65 years in good health and CMV-seronegative.

This chain joins TRBV28 and TRBJ1-5; no clear D gene. The CDR3 consists of 13 residues. Deletions cut 6 bases from V and 4 bases from J, with 10 bases between. Germline CDR1 and CDR2: MDHEN and SYDVKM. The CDR3 DNA reads as TGTGCCAGCAGCTCTTGGAGGAATCAGCCCCAGCATTTT. Amino acid sequence: CASSSWRNQPQHF.

The chain joins TRBV7-9 to TRBJ1-5; D not certain. Germline CDR1 reads SEHNR; CDR2 reads FQNEAQ (reference sequence). Between the trimmed V and J ends, which lost 6 bases and 4 bases, there was a span of 10 bases. This CDR3 is built from 13 residues. The CDR3 nucleotides read TGTGCCAGCAGTTCCGCGGGGAATCAGCCCCAGCATTTT. Translated: CASSSAGNQPQHF.